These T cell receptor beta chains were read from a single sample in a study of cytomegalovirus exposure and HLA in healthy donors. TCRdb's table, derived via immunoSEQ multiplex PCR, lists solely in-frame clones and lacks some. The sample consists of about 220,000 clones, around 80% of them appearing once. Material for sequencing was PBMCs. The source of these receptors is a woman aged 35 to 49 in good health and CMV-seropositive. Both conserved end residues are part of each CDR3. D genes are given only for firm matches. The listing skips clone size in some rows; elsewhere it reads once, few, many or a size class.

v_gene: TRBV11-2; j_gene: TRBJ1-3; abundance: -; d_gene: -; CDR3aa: CASSLGSRVPSGNTIYF; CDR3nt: TGTGCCAGCAGCCTAGGGAGCAGGGTTCCATCCGGAAACACCATATATTTT
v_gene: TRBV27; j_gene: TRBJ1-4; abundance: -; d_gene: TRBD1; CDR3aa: CASRDQGAGMSKLFF; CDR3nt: TGTGCCAGCAGAGACCAGGGGGCGGGTATGAGCAAACTGTTTTTT
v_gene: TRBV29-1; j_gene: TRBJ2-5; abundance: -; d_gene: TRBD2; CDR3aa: CSVQLAGEGQETQYF; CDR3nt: TGCAGCGTCCAACTAGCGGGAGAAGGGCAAGAGACCCAGTACTTC
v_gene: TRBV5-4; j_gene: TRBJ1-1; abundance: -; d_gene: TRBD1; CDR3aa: CASRQTGMRTEAFF; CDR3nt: TGTGCCAGCAGGCAGACAGGGATGAGAACTGAAGCTTTCTTT
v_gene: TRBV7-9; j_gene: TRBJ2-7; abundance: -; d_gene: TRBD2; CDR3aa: CASSISYSGVSYEQYF; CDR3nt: TGTGCCAGCAGCATTTCTTACAGCGGGGTCAGCTACGAGCAGTACTTC
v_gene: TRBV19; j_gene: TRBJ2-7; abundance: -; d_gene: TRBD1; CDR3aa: CASSKQGTVNEQYF; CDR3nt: TGTGCCAGTAGTAAGCAAGGGACAGTGAACGAGCAGTACTTC
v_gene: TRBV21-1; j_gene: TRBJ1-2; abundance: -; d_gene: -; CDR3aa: CASSKRTGWVGYTF; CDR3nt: TGTGCCAGCAGCAAGCGGACAGGGTGGGTTGGCTACACCTTC
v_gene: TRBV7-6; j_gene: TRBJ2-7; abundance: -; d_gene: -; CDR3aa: CASSLGANPLYEQYF; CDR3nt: TGTGCCAGCAGCTTAGGCGCAAACCCTCTCTACGAGCAGTACTTC
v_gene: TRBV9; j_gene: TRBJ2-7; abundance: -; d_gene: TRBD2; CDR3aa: CASSVGNGGFEQYF; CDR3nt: TGTGCCAGCAGCGTAGGCAACGGGGGGTTCGAGCAGTACTTC
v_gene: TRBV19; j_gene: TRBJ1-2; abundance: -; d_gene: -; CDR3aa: CASSLQGANYGYTF; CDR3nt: TGTGCCAGTAGCCTACAGGGAGCAAACTATGGCTACACCTTC
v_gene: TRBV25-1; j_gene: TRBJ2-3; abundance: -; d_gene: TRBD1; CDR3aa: CASSKGGESTDTQYF; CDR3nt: TGTGCCAGCAGTAAAGGGGGCGAGTCGACAGATACGCAGTATTTT
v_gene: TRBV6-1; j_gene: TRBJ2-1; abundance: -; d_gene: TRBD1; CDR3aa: CASSEPGQGANEQFF; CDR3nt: TGTGCCAGCAGTGAACCGGGACAGGGGGCTAATGAGCAGTTCTTC
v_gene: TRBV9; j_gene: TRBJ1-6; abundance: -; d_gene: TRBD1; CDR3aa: CASSAGQGSSPLHF; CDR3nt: TGTGCCAGCAGCGCGGGACAGGGGAGTTCACCCCTCCACTTT
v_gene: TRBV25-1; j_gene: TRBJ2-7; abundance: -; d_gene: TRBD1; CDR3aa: CASQDRGSYEQYF; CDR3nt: TGTGCCAGCCAGGACAGGGGGTCCTACGAGCAGTACTTC
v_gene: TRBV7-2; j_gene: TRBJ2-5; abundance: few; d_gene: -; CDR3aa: CASSSRGTLAETQYF; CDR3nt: TGTGCCAGCAGCTCAAGGGGGACATTAGCAGAGACCCAGTACTTC
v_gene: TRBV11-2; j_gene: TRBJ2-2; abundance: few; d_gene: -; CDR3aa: CASSLVSGSGGELFF; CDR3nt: TGTGCCAGCAGCTTAGTATCCGGGAGCGGCGGGGAGCTGTTTTTT
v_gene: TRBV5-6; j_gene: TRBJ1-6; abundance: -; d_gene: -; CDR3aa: CASSPRDHNSPLHF; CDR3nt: TGTGCCAGCAGCCCCCGGGATCATAATTCACCCCTCCACTTT
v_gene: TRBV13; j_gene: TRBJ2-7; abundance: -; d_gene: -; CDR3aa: CASSLWGSHEQYF; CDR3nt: TGTGCCAGCAGCTTATGGGGCTCGCACGAGCAGTACTTC
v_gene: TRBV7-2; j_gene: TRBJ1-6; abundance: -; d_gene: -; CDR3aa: CASSPVGENSPLHF; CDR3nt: TGTGCCAGCAGCCCAGTTGGGGAGAATTCACCCCTCCACTTT
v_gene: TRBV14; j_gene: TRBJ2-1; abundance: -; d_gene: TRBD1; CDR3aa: CASSQSGGVGSDEQFF; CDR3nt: TGTGCCAGCAGCCAATCAGGGGGAGTTGGATCAGATGAGCAGTTCTTC
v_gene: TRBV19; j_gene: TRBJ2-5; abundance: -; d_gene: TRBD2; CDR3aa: CASSPLGLAGGPETQYF; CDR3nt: TGTGCCAGTAGTCCCCTCGGACTAGCGGGAGGGCCAGAGACCCAGTACTTC
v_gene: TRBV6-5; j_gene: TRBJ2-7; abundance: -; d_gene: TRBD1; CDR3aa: CASSYWTGGSYEQYF; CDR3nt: TGTGCCAGCAGTTACTGGACAGGGGGTTCCTACGAGCAGTACTTC
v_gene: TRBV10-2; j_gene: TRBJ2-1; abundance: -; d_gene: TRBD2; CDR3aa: CASSLAGGYNEQFF; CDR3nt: TGCGCCAGCAGTCTAGCGGGAGGGTACAATGAGCAGTTCTTC
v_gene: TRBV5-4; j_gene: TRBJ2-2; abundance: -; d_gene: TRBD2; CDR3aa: CASSLASAGAGELFF; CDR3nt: TGTGCCAGCAGCTTGGCAAGTGCGGGGGCCGGGGAGCTGTTTTTT
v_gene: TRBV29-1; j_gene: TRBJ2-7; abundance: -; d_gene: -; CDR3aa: CSVLGHPTPYEQYF; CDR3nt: TGCAGCGTCCTAGGCCATCCCACGCCCTACGAGCAGTACTTC
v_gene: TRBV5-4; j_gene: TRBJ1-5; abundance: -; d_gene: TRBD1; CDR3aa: CASSGDRGQPQHF; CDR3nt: TGTGCCAGCAGCGGTGACAGGGGTCAGCCCCAGCATTTT
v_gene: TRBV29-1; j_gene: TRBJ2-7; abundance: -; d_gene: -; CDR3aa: CSVWGRDFRRITNEQYF; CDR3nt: TGCAGCGTTTGGGGCAGGGACTTCAGAAGGATAACTAACGAGCAGTACTTC
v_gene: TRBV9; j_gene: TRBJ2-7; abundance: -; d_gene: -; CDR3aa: CASSVMAASYEQYF; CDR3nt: TGTGCCAGCAGCGTAATGGCGGCGTCCTACGAGCAGTACTTC
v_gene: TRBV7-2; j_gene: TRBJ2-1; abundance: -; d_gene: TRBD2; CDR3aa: CASSLGTSRYNEQFF; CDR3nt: TGTGCCAGCAGCTTAGGGACTAGCCGCTACAATGAGCAGTTCTTC
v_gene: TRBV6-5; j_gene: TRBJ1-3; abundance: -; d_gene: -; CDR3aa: CASRRGETGNTIYF; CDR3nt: TGTGCCAGCAGACGGGGGGAAACTGGAAACACCATATATTTT
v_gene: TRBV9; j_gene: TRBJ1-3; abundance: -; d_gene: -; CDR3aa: CASSVVGGAGNTIYF; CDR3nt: TGTGCCAGCAGCGTAGTGGGGGGTGCAGGAAACACCATATATTTT
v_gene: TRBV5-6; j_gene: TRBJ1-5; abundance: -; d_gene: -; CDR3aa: CASSPHLGGPQHF; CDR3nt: TGTGCCAGCAGCCCGCACCTGGGGGGGCCCCAGCATTTT
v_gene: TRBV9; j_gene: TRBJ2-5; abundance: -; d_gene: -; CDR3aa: CASIERANQEAQYF; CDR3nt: TGTGCCAGCATCGAGAGGGCTAACCAAGAGGCCCAGTACTTC
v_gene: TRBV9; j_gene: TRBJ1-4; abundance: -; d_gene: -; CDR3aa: CASSVSGDAEKLFF; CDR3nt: TGTGCCAGCAGCGTATCCGGGGATGCTGAAAAACTGTTTTTT
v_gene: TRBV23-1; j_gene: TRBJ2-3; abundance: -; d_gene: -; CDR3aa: CASSQYEGPTGTQYF; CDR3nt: TGCGCCAGCAGTCAATACGAGGGCCCGACGGGTACGCAGTATTTT
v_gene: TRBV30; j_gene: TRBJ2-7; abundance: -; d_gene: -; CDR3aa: CAWTSGYEQYF; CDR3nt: TGTGCCTGGACCTCCGGGTACGAGCAGTACTTC
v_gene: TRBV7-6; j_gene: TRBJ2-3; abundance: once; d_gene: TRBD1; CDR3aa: CASSLTGFTDTQYF; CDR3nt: TGTGCCAGCAGCTTGACAGGGTTCACAGATACGCAGTATTTT
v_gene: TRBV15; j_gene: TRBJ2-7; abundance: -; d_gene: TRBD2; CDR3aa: CATSLKRDLYEQYF; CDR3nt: TGTGCCACCAGCCTCAAGCGGGACCTCTACGAGCAGTACTTC
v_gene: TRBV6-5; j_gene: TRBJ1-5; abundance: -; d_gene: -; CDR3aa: CASSYSNSGGPQHF; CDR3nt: TGTGCCAGCAGTTACTCGAATTCCGGGGGGCCCCAGCATTTT
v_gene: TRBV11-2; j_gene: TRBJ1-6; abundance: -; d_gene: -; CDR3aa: CASSPQGYNSPLHF; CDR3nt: TGTGCCAGCAGCCCCCAGGGCTATAATTCACCCCTCCACTTT